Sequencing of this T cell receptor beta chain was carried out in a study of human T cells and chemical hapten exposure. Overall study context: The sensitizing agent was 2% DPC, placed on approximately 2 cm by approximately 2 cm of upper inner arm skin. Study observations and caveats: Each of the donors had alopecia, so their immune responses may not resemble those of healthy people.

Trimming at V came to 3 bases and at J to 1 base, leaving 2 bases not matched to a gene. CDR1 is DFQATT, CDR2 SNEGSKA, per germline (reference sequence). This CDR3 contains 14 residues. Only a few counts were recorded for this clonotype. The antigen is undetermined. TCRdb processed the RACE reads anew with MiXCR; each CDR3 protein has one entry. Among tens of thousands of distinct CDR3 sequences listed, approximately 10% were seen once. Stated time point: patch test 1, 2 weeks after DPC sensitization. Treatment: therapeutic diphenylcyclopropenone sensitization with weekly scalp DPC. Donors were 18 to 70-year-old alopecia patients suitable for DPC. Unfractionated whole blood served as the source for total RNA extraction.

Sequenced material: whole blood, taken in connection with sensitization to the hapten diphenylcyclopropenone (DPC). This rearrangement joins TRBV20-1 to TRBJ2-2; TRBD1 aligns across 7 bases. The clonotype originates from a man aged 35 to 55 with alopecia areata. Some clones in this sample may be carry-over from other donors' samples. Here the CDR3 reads CSARGTENTGELFF. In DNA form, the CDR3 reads TGCAGTGCTAGGGGGACAGAGAACACCGGGGAGCTGTTTTTT.